This TCR beta chain was identified in a study of cytomegalovirus exposure and HLA in healthy donors. Primers for the PCR totalled 60 Vbeta and 13 Jbeta. Assay: immunoSEQ multiplex PCR; the TCRdb copy retains only in-frame clones and omits some. The sample yields about 270,000 clones, roughly two thirds seen once. The sample was PBMCs. This TCR came from a female donor in good health and CMV-seronegative.

The CDR3 bases are TGCGCCAGCAGCCAACTAGCGAACAATGAGCAGTTCTTC. Its translation: CASSQLANNEQFF. This chain links TRBV4-1 with TRBJ2-1; a possible D gene is TRBD2 (6 bases). CDR1 is MGHRA, CDR2 YSYEKL, per germline. The CDR3 runs 13 residues. The V end was cut by 2 bases, the J end by 5 bases, with 7 bases between.